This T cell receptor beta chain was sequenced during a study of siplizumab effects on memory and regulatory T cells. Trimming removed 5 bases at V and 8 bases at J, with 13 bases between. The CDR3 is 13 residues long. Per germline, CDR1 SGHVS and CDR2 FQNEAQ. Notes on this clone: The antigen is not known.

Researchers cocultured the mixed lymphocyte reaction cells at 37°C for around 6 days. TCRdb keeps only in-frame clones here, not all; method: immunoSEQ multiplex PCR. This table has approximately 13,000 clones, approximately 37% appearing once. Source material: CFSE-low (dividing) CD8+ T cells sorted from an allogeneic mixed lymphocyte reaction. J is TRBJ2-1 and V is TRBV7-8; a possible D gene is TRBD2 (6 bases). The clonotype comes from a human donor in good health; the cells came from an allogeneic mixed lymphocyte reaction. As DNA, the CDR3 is TGTGCCAGCAGCGCGGATGCTAGCGATGAGCAGTTCTTC. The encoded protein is CASSADASDEQFF. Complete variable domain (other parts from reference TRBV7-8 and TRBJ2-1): GAGVSQSPRYKVAKRGQDVALRCDPISGHVSLFWYQQALGQGPEFLTYFQNEAQLDKSGLPSDRFFAERPEGSVSTLKIQRTQQEDSAVYLCASSADASDEQFFGPGTRLTVL.